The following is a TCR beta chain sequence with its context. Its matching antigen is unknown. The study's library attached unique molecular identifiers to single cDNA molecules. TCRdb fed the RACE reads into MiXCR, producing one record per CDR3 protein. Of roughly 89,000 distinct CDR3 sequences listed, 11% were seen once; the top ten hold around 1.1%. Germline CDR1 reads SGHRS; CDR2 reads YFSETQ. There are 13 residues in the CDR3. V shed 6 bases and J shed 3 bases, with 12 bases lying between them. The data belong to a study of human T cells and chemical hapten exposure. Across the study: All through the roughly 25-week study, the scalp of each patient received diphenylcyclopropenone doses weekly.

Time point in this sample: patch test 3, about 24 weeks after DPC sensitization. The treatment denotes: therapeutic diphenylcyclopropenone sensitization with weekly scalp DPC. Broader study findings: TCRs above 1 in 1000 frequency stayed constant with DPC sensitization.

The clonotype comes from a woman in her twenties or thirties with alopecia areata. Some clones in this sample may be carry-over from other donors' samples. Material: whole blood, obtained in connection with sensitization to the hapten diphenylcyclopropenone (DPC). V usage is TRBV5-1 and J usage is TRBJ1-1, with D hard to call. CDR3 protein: CASTWGGDTEAFF. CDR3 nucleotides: TGCGCCAGCACCTGGGGAGGTGACACTGAAGCTTTCTTT.